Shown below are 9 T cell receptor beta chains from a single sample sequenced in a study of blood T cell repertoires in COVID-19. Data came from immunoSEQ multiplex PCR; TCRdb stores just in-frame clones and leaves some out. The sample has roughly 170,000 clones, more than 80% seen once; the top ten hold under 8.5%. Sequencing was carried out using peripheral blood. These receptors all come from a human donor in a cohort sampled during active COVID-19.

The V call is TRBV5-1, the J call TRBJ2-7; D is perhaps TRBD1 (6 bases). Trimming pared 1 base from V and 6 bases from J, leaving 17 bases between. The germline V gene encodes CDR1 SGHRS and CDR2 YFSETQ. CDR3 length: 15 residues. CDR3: CASSLNQGTTGEQYF. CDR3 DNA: TGCGCCAGCAGCTTGAACCAGGGGACAACAGGCGAGCAGTACTTC.

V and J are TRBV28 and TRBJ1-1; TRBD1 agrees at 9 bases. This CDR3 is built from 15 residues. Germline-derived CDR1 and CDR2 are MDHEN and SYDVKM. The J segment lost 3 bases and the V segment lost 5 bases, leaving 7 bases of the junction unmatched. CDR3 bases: TGTGCCAGCAGTACCCGAGACAGGGGGTACACTGAAGCTTTCTTT. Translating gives CASSTRDRGYTEAFF.

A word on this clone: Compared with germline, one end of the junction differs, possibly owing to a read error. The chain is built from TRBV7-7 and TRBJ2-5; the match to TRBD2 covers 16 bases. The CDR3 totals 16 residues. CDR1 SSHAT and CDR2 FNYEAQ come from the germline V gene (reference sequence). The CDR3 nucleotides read TGTGCTAGCAGCTGGGGACTAGCGGGGGGGCAAGAGACCCAGTACTTC. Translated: CASSWGLAGGQETQYF.

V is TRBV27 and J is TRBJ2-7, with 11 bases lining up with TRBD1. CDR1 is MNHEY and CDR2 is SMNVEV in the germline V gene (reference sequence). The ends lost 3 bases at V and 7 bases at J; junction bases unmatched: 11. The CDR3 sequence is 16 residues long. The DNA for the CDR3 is TGTGCCAGCAGTTTTTATCTCGGACAGGGGGCTCGGGAGCAGTACTTC. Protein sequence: CASSFYLGQGAREQYF.

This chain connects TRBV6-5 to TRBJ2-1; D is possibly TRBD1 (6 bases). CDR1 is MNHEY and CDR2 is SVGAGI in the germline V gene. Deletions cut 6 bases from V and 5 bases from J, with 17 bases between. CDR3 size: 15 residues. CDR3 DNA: TGTGCCAGCAGCCCGGGACAAGGGGTGGACAATGAGCAGTTCTTC. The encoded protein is CASSPGQGVDNEQFF.

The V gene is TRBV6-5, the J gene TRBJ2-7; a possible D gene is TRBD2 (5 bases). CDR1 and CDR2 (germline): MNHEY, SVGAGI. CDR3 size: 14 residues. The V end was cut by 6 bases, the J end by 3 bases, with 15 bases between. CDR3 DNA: TGTGCCAGCAGCGTAGGGCAGCGGCTCTACGAGCAGTACTTC. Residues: CASSVGQRLYEQYF.

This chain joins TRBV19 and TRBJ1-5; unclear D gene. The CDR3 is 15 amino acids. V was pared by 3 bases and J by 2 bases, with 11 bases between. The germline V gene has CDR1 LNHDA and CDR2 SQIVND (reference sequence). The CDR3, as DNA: TGTGCCAGTAGTATCTCCGCAGCGGGCAATCAGCCCCAGCATTTT. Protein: CASSISAAGNQPQHF.

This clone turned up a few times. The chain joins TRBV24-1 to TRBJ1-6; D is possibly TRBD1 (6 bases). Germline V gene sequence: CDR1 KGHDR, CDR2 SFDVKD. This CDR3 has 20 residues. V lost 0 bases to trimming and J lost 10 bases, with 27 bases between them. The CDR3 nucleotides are TGTGCCACCAGTGATTTGTATAAAACCAAGGGGCAGGGGAGTTTCTCACCCCTCCACTTT. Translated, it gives CATSDLYKTKGQGSFSPLHF.

This CDR3 reads CASSQFSLGRGNQPQHF. The DNA of the CDR3 is TGCGCCAGCAGCCAATTTAGCCTGGGTCGCGGCAATCAGCCCCAGCATTTT. V is TRBV4-1 and J is TRBJ1-5; no clear D gene. V was clipped by 2 bases and J by 2 bases, with 16 bases between them. The germline V gene has CDR1 MGHRA and CDR2 YSYEKL. There are 17 residues in the CDR3.